The clone carrying this TCR beta chain appeared once. This entry belongs to a study of blood T cell repertoires in COVID-19. Profiled with immunoSEQ multiplex PCR; TCRdb holds only in-frame clones, not every one. The profile shows about 130,000 clones, roughly four fifths of them singletons. This CDR3 is built from 16 residues. The germline gives CDR1 SGDLS, CDR2 YYNGEE. V dropped 3 bases and J dropped 5; count of bases not matched to a gene: 11. Input material: peripheral blood. This sequence was found in a man aged 25 to 40 with COVID-19, enrolled during active disease. The genes are TRBV9 and TRBJ2-5, with TRBD2 matching 9 bases. CDR3 amino acids: CASSASTSGLGETQYF. CDR3 bases: TGTGCCAGCAGCGCATCCACTAGCGGGCTCGGGGAGACCCAGTACTTC.